This TCR beta chain was retrieved from a study of neoadjuvant nivolumab and ipilimumab in lung cancer. Details on this clone: As yet, its antigen is unknown.

Only in-frame clones appear in the TCRdb table, and some are missing; sequencing was by immunoSEQ multiplex PCR. The table records 15,000 to 20,000 clones, around 87% of them present only once. Points from the study as a whole: From pretherapy to surgery, tumor richness and clonality rose with dual therapy. Blood richness before therapy tracked richness in tumors resected after neoadjuvant therapy. Resected tumors had greater TCR richness and clonality than uninvolved lung. Only a single major-pathologic-response sample was available for clonality analysis.

V dropped 1 base and J dropped 0 bases, with 5 bases sitting between them. The CDR3 consists of 14 residues. Germline assignment: CDR1 SEHNR and CDR2 FQNEAQ (reference sequence). The clonotype originates from an adult with non-small cell lung cancer. The input for sequencing was peripheral blood, taken before neoadjuvant nivolumab, alone or with ipilimumab. The chain links TRBV7-9 to TRBJ2-3; D possibly corresponds to TRBD1 (5 bases). DNA of the CDR3: TGTGCCAGCAGCTTAGGACAGAGCACAGATACGCAGTATTTT. It codes for CASSLGQSTDTQYF.